The clone carrying this TCR beta chain turned up a few times. What it binds is unknown. The V end lost 4 bases, the J end lost 0 bases, and 11 bases lay between the germline ends. Germline values: CDR1 SGHNT, CDR2 YYREEE (reference sequence). The CDR3 loop spans 14 amino acids. Regarding time point: newly diagnosed GD, antithyroid drugs for less than 3 months. The authors made the TCR library using RNA they extracted from PBMCs. This sample was taken from a study of regulatory T cells in long-lasting Graves disease. Across the whole study: Newly diagnosed Graves' patients had taken antithyroid drugs under 3 months.

Building the TCR beta libraries relied on iRepertoire HTBI primers, and CDR3 regions underwent Arm-PCR. Methods used by the authors: The samples yielded about 60 TRBV and more than eleven TRBJ segments. TCRdb redid the calling of the multiplex PCR reads with MiXCR, one entry per CDR3 protein. TCRdb, not the original authors, processed these V and J calls. Of 320,000 or so distinct CDR3 sequences listed, 15% to 20% are singletons. Study findings and constraints: Analysis covered peripheral blood alone, not thyroid tissue. Under persistent disease, TRBV28, TRBJ1-2 and TRBJ2-5 were used preferentially.

The TCR sequence derives from a female donor with Graves disease. The material was peripheral blood mononuclear cells (PBMCs), obtained at new diagnosis, from a patient treated with antithyroid drugs. The chain has TRBV5-4 and TRBJ2-7; tentatively, D is TRBD1 (6 bases). The CDR3 nucleotides read TGTGCCAGCAGCCACGGACAGCTCTCCTACGAGCAGTACTTC. Translation: CASSHGQLSYEQYF.